This TCR beta chain was observed in a study of cytomegalovirus exposure and HLA in healthy donors. Germline V lookup: CDR1 SGHRS, CDR2 YFSETQ. The V and J ends lost 4 bases and 4 bases, in that order; junction bases with no gene match: 10. The CDR3 loop spans 16 amino acids. PCR amplification relied on 60 Vbeta primers (plus 13 Jbeta primers). Assay used: immunoSEQ multiplex PCR; TCRdb lists only in-frame clones, some missing. The data hold 110,000 to 150,000 clones, with around four fifths observed a single time. Notes on this clone: Its antigen is as yet unknown.

General study results and limits: As was reported, the classifier diagnosed cytomegalovirus status with high specificity and sensitivity. Sequencing artifact likely explains a cluster of highly shared sequence variants. Other equally common chains were less clonally expanded than HLA-associated TCR beta chains, a later analysis showed.

The clonotype was recovered from a boy younger than 10 in good health and CMV-seronegative. The sample taken for sequencing was PBMCs. This sequence joins TRBV5-1 and TRBJ1-5; 8 bases match TRBD1. The CDR3 DNA reads TGCGCCAGCAGCCCCGGCGAAGGACAGGGTAATCAGCCCCAGCATTTT. Amino acid sequence: CASSPGEGQGNQPQHF. The full variable domain, completed using reference TRBV5-1 and TRBJ1-5, is KAGVTQTPRYLIKTRGQQVTLSCSPISGHRSVSWYQQTPGQGLQFLFEYFSETQRNKGNFPGRFSGRQFSNSRSEMNVSTLELGDSALYLCASSPGEGQGNQPQHFGDGTRLSIL.